A single sample gave rise to the 29 T cell receptor beta chains below, sequenced in a study of shared clonotypes between healthy human individuals. CD45RO-negative, CCR7-selected cells formed the naive CD8 fraction, which excluded terminally differentiated effector memory CD45RA+ cells. Method: immunoSEQ multiplex PCR; TCRdb's copy keeps in-frame clones and lacks some. The sample records under 2,000,000 clones, approximately 94% being singletons. Sequenced material: naive CD8+ T cells sorted from blood. These receptors were obtained from a man between 18 and 29 years old in good health.

V usage is TRBV27 and J usage is TRBJ2-2; D unclear. The CDR3 spans 13 residues. The germline V gene encodes CDR1 MNHEY and CDR2 SMNVEV (reference sequence). Trimming left V 2 bases short and J 7 bases short, with 8 bases between. As DNA, the CDR3 is TGTGCCAGCAGTTTAGGACCCCTCGGGGAGCTGTTTTTT. Amino acids: CASSLGPLGELFF.

This chain links TRBV28 with TRBJ1-1; possible D gene TRBD1, 6 bases. Germline V gene lookup returns CDR1 MDHEN and CDR2 SYDVKM. This CDR3 is 14 amino acids long. V shed 6 bases and J shed 2 bases, with 13 bases lying between them. The CDR3 DNA is TGTGCCAGCAGGCTTCACAGGGTTAACACTGAAGCTTTCTTT. Translating it yields CASRLHRVNTEAFF.

Details on this clone: This sample includes further DNA sequences coding for the same CDR3. This chain links TRBV7-9 with TRBJ1-1; tentatively, D is TRBD1 (5 bases). The CDR3 extends over 13 amino acids. V gave up 0 bases and J gave up 4 bases, with 6 bases separating them. Germline loops: CDR1 SEHNR, CDR2 FQNEAQ (reference sequence). CDR3 DNA sequence: TGTGCCAGCAGCTTAGCGGGGGTCACTGAAGCTTTCTTT. Protein product: CASSLAGVTEAFF.

J is TRBJ2-7 and V is TRBV11-2; D perhaps matches TRBD2 (5 bases). This CDR3 comprises 14 residues. V gave up 7 bases and J gave up 7 bases, with 20 bases separating them. Germline loops: CDR1 SGHAT, CDR2 FQNNGV. The CDR3 DNA sequence: TGTGCCAGCACGAAACCGGCGCCCTCGGGGGAGCAGTACTTC. As protein: CASTKPAPSGEQYF.

CDR3 coding DNA: TGCGCCAGCAGCCAGGGACTAGCGGGAGTGTTTCCCTACGAGCAGTACTTC. As protein: CASSQGLAGVFPYEQYF. The chain combines TRBV4-1 with TRBJ2-7, with 14 nucleotides matching TRBD2. V shed 3 bases and J 2 bases; nucleotides not matched to a gene: 6. The CDR3 loop spans 17 amino acids. CDR1 is MGHRA and CDR2 is YSYEKL in the germline V gene.

This clone was seen only once. The chain uses TRBV5-1 and TRBJ2-7, with D possibly TRBD1 on 6 matching bases. The CDR3 loop spans 17 amino acids. The V end was cut by 0 bases, the J end by 1 base, with 17 bases between. Per germline, CDR1 SGHRS and CDR2 YFSETQ. CDR3 nucleotides: TGCGCCAGCAGCTTGGCCCCGACAGGCCCTGATTCCTACGAGCAGTACTTC. Translating it yields CASSLAPTGPDSYEQYF.

V and J are TRBV7-9 and TRBJ1-4, with 8 bases matching TRBD1. Germline values: CDR1 SEHNR, CDR2 FQNEAQ (reference sequence). This CDR3 comprises 16 residues. J was trimmed by 0 bases and V by 5 bases; bases with no gene match: 5. The CDR3 here is CASSPPGGATNEKLFF. The CDR3 DNA is TGTGCCAGCAGCCCCCCAGGGGGCGCAACTAATGAAAAACTGTTTTTT.

The chain is built from TRBV5-1 and TRBJ1-1; D is unclear. Deletions cut 8 bases from V and 5 bases from J, with 13 bases between. This CDR3 is built from 12 residues. The germline V gene has CDR1 SGHRS and CDR2 YFSETQ. The CDR3 DNA reads TGCGCCAGGGGCTCTATCTGGACTGAAGCTTTCTTT. This codes for CARGSIWTEAFF.

The chain has TRBV28 and TRBJ1-5; possible D gene TRBD1, 6 bases. The CDR3 is 17 amino acids. Trimming pared 5 bases from V and 0 bases from J, leaving 17 bases between. CDR1 and CDR2 (germline): MDHEN, SYDVKM. CDR3 loop: CASSNGVGGFSNQPQHF. The CDR3 DNA reads TGTGCCAGCAGTAATGGTGTAGGGGGTTTTAGCAATCAGCCCCAGCATTTT.

The rearrangement joins TRBV12-5 to TRBJ1-6, with D possibly TRBD1 on 5 matching bases. CDR1 and CDR2 from the germline V gene are LGHNT and FRNRAP. The CDR3 runs to 19 residues. Trimming took off 0 bases at V and 3 bases at J, with 18 bases between the two ends. The DNA for the CDR3 is TGTGCTAGTGGTTTGGTATATTTTGCAGGGTGGTACTATAATTCACCCCTCCACTTT. Its translation: CASGLVYFAGWYYNSPLHF.

This chain joins TRBV10-2 and TRBJ2-7, with D unclear. The CDR3 is made up of 14 amino acids. Germline V lookup: CDR1 WSHSY, CDR2 SAAADI. The germline V and J ends were trimmed by 0 bases and 2 bases, with 8 bases remaining between them. The CDR3 bases are TGCGCCAGCAGTGAGTCCAACAGTGCCTACGAGCAGTACTTC. Residues: CASSESNSAYEQYF.

The chain joins TRBV11-3 to TRBJ2-7; D possibly corresponds to TRBD2 (6 bases). CDR3 length: 15 residues. Germline V lookup: CDR1 SGHNT, CDR2 YENEEA. V dropped 8 bases and J dropped 4 bases, with 21 bases sitting between them. CDR3 residues: CASRESDIYFYEQYF. CDR3 coding DNA: TGTGCCAGCCGGGAGTCTGATATTTATTTTTACGAGCAGTACTTC.

This clone appeared a single time. V is TRBV10-1 and J is TRBJ2-1; D perhaps matches TRBD2 (5 bases). The V gene lost 9 bases and the J gene lost 8 bases, with 20 bases spanning the gap. The length of the CDR3 is 14 residues. CDR1 is WNHNN and CDR2 is SYGVQD in the germline V gene (reference sequence). The CDR3 nucleotides are TGCGCCAGATTTTGCGGACTTAGAGGCGATGAGCAGTTCTTC. This translates into CARFCGLRGDEQFF.

This clone showed up just once. CDR3 loop: CASSLVPRDAADSPLHF. As DNA, the CDR3 is TGCGCCAGCAGCTTGGTACCCAGGGACGCGGCAGATTCACCCCTCCACTTT. The genes are TRBV5-1 and TRBJ1-6; D might be TRBD1 (5 bases). The germline gives CDR1 SGHRS, CDR2 YFSETQ. The CDR3 is 17 amino acids. V was shortened by 0 bases and J by 8 bases, with 18 bases between the two germline ends.

The genes are TRBV6-6 and TRBJ2-3, with D perhaps matching TRBD1 or TRBD2 (5 bases each). The CDR3 is made up of 15 amino acids. Germline values: CDR1 MNHNY, CDR2 SVGAGI (reference sequence). Trimming took 2 bases from V and 2 from J, leaving 11 bases between them. The CDR3 here is CASSYGGGPTDTQYF. CDR3 coding DNA: TGTGCCAGCAGTTACGGGGGTGGGCCCACAGATACGCAGTATTTT.

The V and J genes are TRBV12-5 and TRBJ1-1; unclear D gene. Trimming shortened V by 8 bases and J by 0 bases, and 10 bases separated the two germline ends. The length of the CDR3 is 13 residues. CDR1 is LGHNT, CDR2 FRNRAP, per germline. The CDR3 nucleotides are TGTGCTAGTCAGGTGGGCATGAACACTGAAGCTTTCTTT. Translating it yields CASQVGMNTEAFF.

V is TRBV4-1 and J is TRBJ1-3; 7 positions match TRBD1. Germline lookup yields CDR1 MGHRA and CDR2 YSYEKL. The V gene end was trimmed by 3 bases and the J gene end by 2 bases; junction bases not matched to a gene: 4. The CDR3 contains 15 residues. CDR3 coding DNA: TGCGCCAGCAGCCACCTTCAGGGGGCTGGAAACACCATATATTTT. As protein: CASSHLQGAGNTIYF.

The J gene is TRBJ1-1, the V gene TRBV5-4, with D possibly being TRBD1 (5 bases). This CDR3 region has 15 residues. Germline V gene lookup returns CDR1 SGHNT and CDR2 YYREEE (reference sequence). Trimming shortened V by 0 bases and J by 1 base, and 10 bases separated the two germline ends. This CDR3 reads CASSLEAGTNTEAFF. CDR3 DNA sequence: TGTGCCAGCAGCTTGGAGGCAGGGACGAACACTGAAGCTTTCTTT. The variable domain in full, completed from reference TRBV5-4 and TRBJ1-1, reads ETGVTQSPTHLIKTRGQQVTLRCSSQSGHNTVSWYQQALGQGPQFIFQYYREEENGRGNFPPRFSGLQFPNYSSELNVNALELDDSALYLCASSLEAGTNTEAFFGQGTRLTVV.

On this clone: This sample includes further DNA sequences coding for the same CDR3. The gene calls are TRBV9 and TRBJ2-6; D gene unclear. Germline V lookup: CDR1 SGDLS, CDR2 YYNGEE. This CDR3 region has 13 residues. Trimming stripped 3 bases from V and 1 base from J, with 2 bases between. The CDR3: CASSDSGANVLTF. The CDR3 DNA reads TGTGCCAGCAGCGATTCTGGGGCCAACGTCCTGACTTTC. Full variable domain (rest looked up from reference TRBV9 and TRBJ2-6): DSGVTQTPKHLITATGQRVTLRCSPRSGDLSVYWYQQSLDQGLQFLIQYYNGEERAKGNILERFSAQQFPDLHSELNLSSLELGDSALYFCASSDSGANVLTFGAGSRLTVL.

This sequence joins TRBV7-9 and TRBJ2-3, with D uncertain. CDR3 length: 18 residues. With 1 base removed from V and 6 bases from J, the gap between germline ends came to 23 bases. CDR1 SEHNR and CDR2 FQNEAQ come from the germline V gene (reference sequence). The CDR3 sequence is CASSLGRLALRYGDTQYF. As DNA, the CDR3 is TGTGCCAGCAGCTTAGGACGCCTGGCGTTGAGGTATGGTGATACGCAGTATTTT.

The chain carries TRBV9 and TRBJ2-2; D is uncertain. V lost 1 base to trimming and J lost 5 bases, with 3 bases between them. The CDR3 extends over 12 amino acids. In germline, CDR1 is SGDLS, CDR2 YYNGEE. The CDR3 sequence is CASSVRTGELFF. The CDR3 DNA is TGTGCCAGCAGCGTAAGGACCGGGGAGCTGTTTTTT.

The genes are TRBV5-1 and TRBJ2-5, with D maybe TRBD1 (7 bases). The V end lost 0 bases, the J end lost 5 bases, and 14 bases lay between the germline ends. The CDR3 sequence is 15 residues long. CDR1 is SGHRS and CDR2 is YFSETQ in the germline V gene. The CDR3 is CASSLGLGGFETQYF. In DNA form, the CDR3 reads TGCGCCAGCAGCTTGGGACTAGGGGGCTTTGAGACCCAGTACTTC.

The V gene is TRBV9, the J gene TRBJ2-1, with 10 positions matching TRBD2. Germline V gene sequence: CDR1 SGDLS, CDR2 YYNGEE. The V gene end was trimmed by 1 base and the J gene end by 4 bases; junction bases not matched to a gene: 2. The CDR3 extends over 15 amino acids. CDR3 nucleotide sequence: TGTGCCAGCAGCGTACATAGCGGGGGGTACAATGAGCAGTTCTTC. Amino acids: CASSVHSGGYNEQFF.

The chain joins TRBV6-5 to TRBJ2-5, with D possibly called TRBD1 or TRBD2 (5 bases each). This CDR3 spans 11 amino acids. Germline CDR1 is MNHEY and CDR2 is SVGAGI. V was clipped by 7 bases and J by 10 bases, with 13 bases between them. The CDR3 DNA sequence: TGTGCCAGCACCAGGGAGTGGAGCCAGTACTTC. It specifies CASTREWSQYF.

The chain combines TRBV27 with TRBJ2-3; TRBD2 aligns across 12 bases. Unmatched junction bases numbered 4, after V lost 7 bases and J lost 2 bases. CDR1 and CDR2 from the germline V gene are MNHEY and SMNVEV (reference sequence). The CDR3 sequence is 15 residues long. This CDR3 reads CASTGLAGSTDTQYF. The CDR3 nucleotides are TGTGCCAGCACCGGACTAGCGGGATCCACAGATACGCAGTATTTT.

The chain has TRBV27 and TRBJ2-4; 7 bases agree with TRBD1. With 7 bases clipped from V and 1 base from J, the junction kept 16 bases outside the gene matches. This CDR3 is 18 amino acids long. CDR1 is MNHEY, CDR2 SMNVEV, per germline (reference sequence). Here the CDR3 reads CASTSAPPEQGAKNIQYF. CDR3 nucleotides: TGTGCCAGCACCTCCGCCCCACCCGAACAGGGGGCCAAAAACATTCAGTACTTC.

In the case of this clone: Other DNA sequences in this sample translate to the same CDR3. The chain is built from TRBV28 and TRBJ2-7; D gene unclear. This CDR3 region has 12 residues. The germline V gene encodes CDR1 MDHEN and CDR2 SYDVKM. Trimming took off 3 bases at V and 3 bases at J, with 6 bases between the two ends. The CDR3: CASSFSVYEQYF. The CDR3, as DNA: TGTGCCAGCAGTTTTTCAGTCTACGAGCAGTACTTC.

The chain couples TRBV6-1 to TRBJ1-2; 7 nucleotides agree with TRBD1. This CDR3 spans 15 amino acids. In germline, CDR1 is MNHNS, CDR2 SASEGT. Trimming took 3 bases from V and 4 from J; bases not matched to a gene: 8. Here the CDR3 reads CASSEQGDTIYGYTF. DNA for the CDR3: TGTGCCAGCAGTGAGCAGGGGGATACAATCTATGGCTACACCTTC.

The CDR3 region has the DNA TGTGCCAGCAGCTTAGCCCCCGGGGCTTTCTTT. Amino acids: CASSLAPGAFF. This sequence joins TRBV7-9 and TRBJ1-1; D ambiguous. The V and J ends lost 0 bases and 11 bases respectively, with 7 bases between them. The CDR3 has 11 residues. The germline gives CDR1 SEHNR, CDR2 FQNEAQ (reference sequence).